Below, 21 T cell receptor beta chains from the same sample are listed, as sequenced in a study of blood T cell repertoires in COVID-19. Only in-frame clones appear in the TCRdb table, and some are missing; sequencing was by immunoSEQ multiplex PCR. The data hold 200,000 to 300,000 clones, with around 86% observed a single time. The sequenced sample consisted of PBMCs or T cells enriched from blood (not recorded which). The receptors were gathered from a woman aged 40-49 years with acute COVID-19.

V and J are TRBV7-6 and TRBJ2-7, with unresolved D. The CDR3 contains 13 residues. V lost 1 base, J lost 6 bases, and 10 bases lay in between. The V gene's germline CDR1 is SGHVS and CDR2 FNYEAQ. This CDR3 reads CASSLDPSTEQYF. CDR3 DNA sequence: TGTGCCAGCAGCTTAGACCCGTCTACCGAGCAGTACTTC.

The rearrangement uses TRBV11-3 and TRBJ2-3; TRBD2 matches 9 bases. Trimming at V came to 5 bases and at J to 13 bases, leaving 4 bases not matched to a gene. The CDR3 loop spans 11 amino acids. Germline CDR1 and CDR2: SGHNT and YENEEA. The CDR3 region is CASSMGLAEYF. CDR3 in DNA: TGTGCCAGCAGCATGGGACTAGCTGAGTATTTT.

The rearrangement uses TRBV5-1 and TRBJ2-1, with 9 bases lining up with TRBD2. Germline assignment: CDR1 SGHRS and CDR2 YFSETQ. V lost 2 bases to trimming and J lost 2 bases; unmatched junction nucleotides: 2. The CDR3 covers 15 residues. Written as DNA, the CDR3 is TGCGCCAGCAGCTTTAGCGGGAGTGCCTACAATGAGCAGTTCTTC. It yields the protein CASSFSGSAYNEQFF.

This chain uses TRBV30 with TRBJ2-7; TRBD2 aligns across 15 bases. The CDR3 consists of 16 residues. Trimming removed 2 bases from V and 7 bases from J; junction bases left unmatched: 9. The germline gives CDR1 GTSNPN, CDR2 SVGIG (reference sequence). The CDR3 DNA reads TGTGCCTGGAGTCCTAGGACTAGCGGGAGGGCGGGGGAGCAGTACTTC. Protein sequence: CAWSPRTSGRAGEQYF.

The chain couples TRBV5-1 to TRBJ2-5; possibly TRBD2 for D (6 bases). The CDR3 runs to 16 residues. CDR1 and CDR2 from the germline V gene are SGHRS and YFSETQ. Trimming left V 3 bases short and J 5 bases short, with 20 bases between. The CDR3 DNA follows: TGCGCCAGCAGCTATACGGGAGATGCTCGTGGGGAGACCCAGTACTTC. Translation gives CASSYTGDARGETQYF.

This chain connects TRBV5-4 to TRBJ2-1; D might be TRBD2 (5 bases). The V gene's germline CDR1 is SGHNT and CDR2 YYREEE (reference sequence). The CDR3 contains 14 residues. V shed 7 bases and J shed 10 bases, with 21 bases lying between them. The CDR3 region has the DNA TGTGCCAGCGGTGAGGGCTCATACCATTCAGAGCAGTTCTTC. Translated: CASGEGSYHSEQFF.

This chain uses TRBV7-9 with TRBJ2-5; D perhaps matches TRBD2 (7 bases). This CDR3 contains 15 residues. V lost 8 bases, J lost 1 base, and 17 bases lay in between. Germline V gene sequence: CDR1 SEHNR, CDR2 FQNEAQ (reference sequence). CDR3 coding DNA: TGTGCCAGCCGGGGGGCAGGGGCCCTCCAAGAGACCCAGTACTTC. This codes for CASRGAGALQETQYF.

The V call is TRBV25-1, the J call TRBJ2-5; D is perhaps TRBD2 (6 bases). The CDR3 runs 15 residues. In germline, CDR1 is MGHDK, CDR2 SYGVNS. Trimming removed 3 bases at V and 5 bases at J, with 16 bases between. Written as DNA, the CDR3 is TGTGCCAGCAGTGAGGGCGGGACCCTGGGGGAGACCCAGTACTTC. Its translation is CASSEGGTLGETQYF.

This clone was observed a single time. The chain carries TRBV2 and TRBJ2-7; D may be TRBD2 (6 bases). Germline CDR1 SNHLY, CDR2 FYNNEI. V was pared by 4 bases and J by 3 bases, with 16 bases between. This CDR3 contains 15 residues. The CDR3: CASSGGEEGYYEQYF. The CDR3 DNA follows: TGTGCCAGCAGTGGGGGGGAGGAGGGTTACTACGAGCAGTACTTC.

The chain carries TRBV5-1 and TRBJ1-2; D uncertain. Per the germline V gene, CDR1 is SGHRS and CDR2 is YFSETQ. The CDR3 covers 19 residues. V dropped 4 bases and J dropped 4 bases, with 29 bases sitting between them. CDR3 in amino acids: CASSPQPRIENDQGYGYTF. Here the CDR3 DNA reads TGCGCCAGCAGCCCACAGCCCCGAATCGAAAACGACCAAGGCTATGGCTACACCTTC.

CDR3 bases: TGTGCCAGCAGTATGACTAGCCCAACCTACGAGCAGTACTTC. Protein sequence: CASSMTSPTYEQYF. The gene calls are TRBV6-5 and TRBJ2-7; 7 bases are shared with TRBD2. There are 14 residues in the CDR3. V shed 5 bases, J shed 2 bases, and the junction held 6 bases outside the gene matches. Germline V gives CDR1 MNHEY, CDR2 SVGAGI.

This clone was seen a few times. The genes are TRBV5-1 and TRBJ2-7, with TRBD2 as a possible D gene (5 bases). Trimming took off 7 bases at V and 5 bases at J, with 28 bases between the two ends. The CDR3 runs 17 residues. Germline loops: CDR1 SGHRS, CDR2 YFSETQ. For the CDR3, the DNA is TGCGCCAGCTTTTTTCGGTCGGTAGAGGGAGTGATCCACGAGCAGTACTTC. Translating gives CASFFRSVEGVIHEQYF.

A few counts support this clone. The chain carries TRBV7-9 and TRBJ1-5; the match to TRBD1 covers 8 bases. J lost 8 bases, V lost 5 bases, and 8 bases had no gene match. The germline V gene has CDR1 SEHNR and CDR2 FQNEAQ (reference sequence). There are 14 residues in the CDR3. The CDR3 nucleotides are TGTGCCAGCAGCGCTACAGGGGGTGTTGAGCCCCAGCATTTT. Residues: CASSATGGVEPQHF.

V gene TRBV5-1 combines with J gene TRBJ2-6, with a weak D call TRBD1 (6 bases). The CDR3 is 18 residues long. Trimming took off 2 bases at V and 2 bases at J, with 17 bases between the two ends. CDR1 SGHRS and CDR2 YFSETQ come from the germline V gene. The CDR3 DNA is TGCGCCAGCAGCTTCCAGGGGCAAACCTCACCTGGGGCCAACGTCCTGACTTTC. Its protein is CASSFQGQTSPGANVLTF.

CDR3 residues: CASTQAGGFSDEQFF. The CDR3 region has the DNA TGTGCCAGCACCCAAGCGGGAGGGTTTTCCGATGAGCAGTTCTTC. The V gene is TRBV9, the J gene TRBJ2-1, with 10 bases matching TRBD2. J was trimmed by 8 bases and V by 6 bases; bases with no gene match: 11. Germline V gene data show CDR1 as SGDLS and CDR2 as YYNGEE. This CDR3 region has 15 residues.

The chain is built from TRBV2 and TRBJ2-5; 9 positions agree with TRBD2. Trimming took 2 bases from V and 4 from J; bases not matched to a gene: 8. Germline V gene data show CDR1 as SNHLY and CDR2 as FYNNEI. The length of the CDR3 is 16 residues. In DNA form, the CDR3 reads TGTGCCAGCAGTGAACAGGCTAGCGGGATTGGAGAGACCCAGTACTTC. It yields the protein CASSEQASGIGETQYF. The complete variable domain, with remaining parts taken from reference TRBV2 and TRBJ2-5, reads EPEVTQTPSHQVTQMGQEVILRCVPISNHLYFYWYRQILGQKVEFLVSFYNNEISEKSEIFDDQFSVERPDGSNFTLKIRSTKLEDSAMYFCASSEQASGIGETQYFGPGTRLLVL.

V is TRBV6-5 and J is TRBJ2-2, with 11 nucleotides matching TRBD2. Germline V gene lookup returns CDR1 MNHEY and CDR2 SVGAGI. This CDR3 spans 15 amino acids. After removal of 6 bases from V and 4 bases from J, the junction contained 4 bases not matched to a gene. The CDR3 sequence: CASSQTSGSTGELFF. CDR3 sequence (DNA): TGTGCCAGCAGCCAAACTAGCGGGAGCACCGGGGAGCTGTTTTTT.

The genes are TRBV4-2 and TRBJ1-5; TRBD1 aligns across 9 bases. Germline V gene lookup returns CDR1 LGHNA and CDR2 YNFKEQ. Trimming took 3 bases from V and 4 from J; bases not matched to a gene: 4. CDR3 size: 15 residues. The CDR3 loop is CASSQTGGENQPQHF. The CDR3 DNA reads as TGTGCCAGCAGCCAGACAGGGGGGGAAAATCAGCCCCAGCATTTT.

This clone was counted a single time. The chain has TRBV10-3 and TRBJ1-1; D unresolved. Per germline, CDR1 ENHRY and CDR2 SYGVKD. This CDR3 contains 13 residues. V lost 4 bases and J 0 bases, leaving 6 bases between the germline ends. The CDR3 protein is CAISATLNTEAFF. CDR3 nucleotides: TGTGCCATCAGTGCAACACTGAACACTGAAGCTTTCTTT.

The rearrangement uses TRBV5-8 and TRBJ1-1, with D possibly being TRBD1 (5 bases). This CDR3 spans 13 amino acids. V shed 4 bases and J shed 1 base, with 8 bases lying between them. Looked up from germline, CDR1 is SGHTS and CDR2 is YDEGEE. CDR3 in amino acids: CASSTQGNTEAFF. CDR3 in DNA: TGTGCCAGCAGCACCCAGGGGAACACTGAAGCTTTCTTT.

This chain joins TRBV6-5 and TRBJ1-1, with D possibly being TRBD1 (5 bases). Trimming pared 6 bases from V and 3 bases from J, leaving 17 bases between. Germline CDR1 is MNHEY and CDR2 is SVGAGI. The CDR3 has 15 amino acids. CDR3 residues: CASSYRQRRDTEAFF. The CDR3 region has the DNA TGTGCCAGCAGCTACAGACAGAGGAGGGACACTGAAGCTTTCTTT.